These 30 T cell receptor beta chains came from one sample sequenced in a study of T cells in localized non-small cell lung cancer. Here immunoSEQ multiplex PCR was the method, and the copy in TCRdb shows in-frame clones only, minus some. The table has some 140,000 clones, 89% seen once. The sample in question was peripheral blood, obtained before any cancer treatment. Every receptor here comes from a female donor older than 55 with stage I lung adenocarcinoma.

The chain is built from TRBV4-1 and TRBJ1-5; 8 nucleotides line up with TRBD1. Germline lookup yields CDR1 MGHRA and CDR2 YSYEKL. J was trimmed by 7 bases and V by 4 bases; bases with no gene match: 9. The CDR3 runs to 15 residues. The CDR3 protein is CASSRPDRGRQPQHF. The CDR3 bases are TGCGCCAGCAGCCGGCCCGACAGGGGAAGGCAGCCCCAGCATTTT.

The CDR3 protein is CASSFSDSLYGYTF. Here the CDR3 DNA reads TGTGCCAGCAGTTTTAGTGACAGCCTCTATGGCTACACCTTC. The chain is built from TRBV28 and TRBJ1-2, with a weak D call TRBD1 (5 bases). This CDR3 has 14 residues. Trimming took 3 bases from V and 4 from J, leaving 12 bases between them. In germline, CDR1 is MDHEN, CDR2 SYDVKM.

The genes are TRBV5-1 and TRBJ2-5; perhaps D is TRBD1 or TRBD2 (5 bases each). The CDR3 sequence is 14 residues long. Germline V gene lookup returns CDR1 SGHRS and CDR2 YFSETQ. Trimming took 0 bases from V and 1 from J, leaving 7 bases between them. CDR3 sequence reads: CASSLGDVQETQYF. The CDR3 region has the DNA TGCGCCAGCAGCTTGGGGGACGTCCAAGAGACCCAGTACTTC.

V is TRBV6-1 and J is TRBJ2-7, with no clear D. CDR1 MNHNS and CDR2 SASEGT come from the germline V gene. Trimming pared 3 bases from V and 4 bases from J, leaving 7 bases between. This CDR3 is 12 amino acids long. The CDR3 here is CASSDSMYEQYF. The CDR3 coding sequence is TGTGCCAGCAGTGACTCGATGTACGAGCAGTACTTC.

V and J are TRBV6-4 and TRBJ2-2, with D perhaps matching TRBD2 (6 bases). In germline, CDR1 is MRHNA, CDR2 SNTAGT. There are 13 residues in the CDR3. V shed 3 bases and J shed 6 bases, with 8 bases lying between them. The CDR3 loop is CASSEGGAGELFF. For the CDR3, the DNA is TGTGCCAGCAGTGAGGGGGGAGCCGGGGAGCTGTTTTTT.

The chain couples TRBV2 to TRBJ2-5; maybe TRBD1 (6 bases). The CDR3 sequence is 14 residues long. Trimming shortened V by 6 bases and J by 3 bases, and 14 bases separated the two germline ends. CDR1 is SNHLY, CDR2 FYNNEI, per germline. The chain's CDR3 is CASRNGQPEETQYF. The CDR3 DNA follows: TGTGCCAGCAGGAATGGACAGCCTGAAGAGACCCAGTACTTC.

Of note for this clone: Other DNA sequences from this sample encode an identical CDR3 as well. V is TRBV9 and J is TRBJ2-3; TRBD2 agrees at 9 bases. Germline values: CDR1 SGDLS, CDR2 YYNGEE. The CDR3 consists of 14 residues. Trimming at V came to 2 bases and at J to 3 bases, leaving 1 base not matched to a gene. The CDR3 here is CASSVGLATDTQYF. The CDR3 DNA follows: TGTGCCAGCAGCGTCGGACTAGCGACAGATACGCAGTATTTT.

The gene calls are TRBV30 and TRBJ1-4; maybe TRBD1 (6 bases). The CDR3 is 15 amino acids. V lost 3 bases and J 0 bases, leaving 11 bases between the germline ends. Germline V CDR1 and CDR2: GTSNPN, SVGIG (reference sequence). CDR3 in amino acids: CAWSKTGATNEKLFF. The CDR3 DNA is TGTGCCTGGAGCAAGACAGGCGCAACTAATGAAAAACTGTTTTTT. The whole variable domain, remainder taken from reference TRBV30 and TRBJ1-4, is SQTIHQWPATLVQPVGSPLSLECTVEGTSNPNLYWYRQAAGRGLQLLFYSVGIGQISSEVPQNLSASRPQDRQFILSSKKLLLSDSGFYLCAWSKTGATNEKLFFGSGTQLSVL.

J is TRBJ2-1 and V is TRBV27; D might be TRBD1 (7 bases). CDR1 and CDR2 from the germline V gene are MNHEY and SMNVEV (reference sequence). V lost 6 bases, J lost 15 bases, and 27 bases lay in between. The CDR3 runs 15 residues. DNA of the CDR3: TGTGCCAGCAGATGGGGCGACAGGGACTCCCGAGCACTGTTCTTC. It yields the protein CASRWGDRDSRALFF.

The V gene is TRBV6-1, the J gene TRBJ2-5; D possibly corresponds to TRBD2 (5 bases). Germline CDR1 is MNHNS and CDR2 is SASEGT. Between the trimmed V and J ends, which lost 8 bases and 5 bases, there was a span of 18 bases. This CDR3 contains 14 residues. This CDR3 is CASRKDFSWETQYF. The DNA of the CDR3 is TGTGCCAGCCGGAAGGACTTTTCGTGGGAGACCCAGTACTTC.

The chain uses TRBV27 and TRBJ2-1; no definite D call. The CDR3 extends over 14 amino acids. Germline values: CDR1 MNHEY, CDR2 SMNVEV (reference sequence). The V end lost 0 bases, the J end lost 8 bases, and 11 bases lay between the germline ends. CDR3 protein: CASSLSHRTDEQFF. The CDR3 nucleotides read TGTGCCAGCAGTTTATCCCACCGTACTGATGAGCAGTTCTTC.

The V call is TRBV28, the J call TRBJ2-1; tentative D call: TRBD1 (5 bases). Germline loops: CDR1 MDHEN, CDR2 SYDVKM. This CDR3 is built from 13 residues. Trimming cost V 4 bases and J 5 bases, with 9 bases left between them. CDR3 sequence (DNA): TGTGCCAGCAGTTCCGGACAAAACAATGAGCAGTTCTTC. Residues: CASSSGQNNEQFF. The full variable domain, in which reference TRBV28 and TRBJ2-1 provide the parts outside the CDR3, is DVKVTQSSRYLVKRTGEKVFLECVQDMDHENMFWYRQDPGLGLRLIYFSYDVKMKEKGDIPEGYSVSREKKERFSLILESASTNQTSMYLCASSSGQNNEQFFGPGTRLTVL.

This clone came up a few times. The chain links TRBV19 to TRBJ1-1, with D possibly being TRBD1 (5 bases). V dropped 4 bases and J dropped 9 bases, with 30 bases sitting between them. The CDR3 consists of 18 residues. Germline V gene lookup returns CDR1 LNHDA and CDR2 SQIVND (reference sequence). The CDR3 nucleotides read TGTGCCAGTAGTACCGTCTTTACCGTCAGGGACCGCAATGATAAAGCTTTCTTT. Amino acids: CASSTVFTVRDRNDKAFF.

The genes are TRBV7-3 and TRBJ2-3; weak D call: TRBD1 (6 bases). This CDR3 contains 13 residues. Germline V gives CDR1 SGHTA, CDR2 FQGTGA. V dropped 4 bases and J dropped 6 bases, with 11 bases sitting between them. For the CDR3, the DNA is TGTGCCAGCAGCTACGGGACAAAGGATACGCAGTATTTT. This gives the protein CASSYGTKDTQYF. Full variable domain (remainder filled in from reference TRBV7-3 and TRBJ2-3): GAGVSQTPSNKVTEKGKYVELRCDPISGHTALYWYRQSLGQGPEFLIYFQGTGAADDSGLPNDRFFAVRPEGSVSTLKIQRTERGDSAVYLCASSYGTKDTQYFGPGTRLTVL.

J is TRBJ2-5 and V is TRBV7-3; 8 bases line up with TRBD1. The CDR3 loop spans 15 amino acids. J was trimmed by 3 bases and V by 5 bases; bases with no gene match: 8. The germline V gene has CDR1 SGHTA and CDR2 FQGTGA. The CDR3 loop is CASSLTPDREETQYF. The CDR3 DNA reads as TGTGCCAGCAGCCTCACCCCGGACAGGGAAGAGACCCAGTACTTC.

V gene TRBV5-4 combines with J gene TRBJ2-7; 10 positions agree with TRBD2. The J segment lost 5 bases and the V segment lost 4 bases, leaving 18 bases of the junction unmatched. The CDR3 sequence is 18 residues long. Per germline, CDR1 SGHNT and CDR2 YYREEE (reference sequence). The CDR3 nucleotides read TGTGCCAGCAGCCCCCCCCCGCAACTAGCGGGATTGATCGACGAGCAGTACTTC. This gives the protein CASSPPPQLAGLIDEQYF.

There are a few counts of this clone. The rearrangement joins TRBV2 to TRBJ2-7; either TRBD1 or TRBD2 may supply D (5 bases each). V lost 5 bases, J lost 3 bases, and 17 bases lay in between. The germline V gene encodes CDR1 SNHLY and CDR2 FYNNEI. The CDR3 runs to 15 residues. The CDR3 DNA sequence: TGTGCCAGCAGTCCCATCGGGACCTCGGGCTACGAGCAGTACTTC. This gives the protein CASSPIGTSGYEQYF.

This clone came up once. The chain is built from TRBV9 and TRBJ2-3, with 8 bases aligning to TRBD2. The CDR3 has 17 amino acids. V trimming: 0 bases; J trimming: 2 bases; junction bases outside the gene matches: 8. From germline, CDR1 is SGDLS and CDR2 YYNGEE. The CDR3 sequence: CASSVDPAGALTDTQYF. The CDR3 DNA reads TGTGCCAGCAGCGTAGACCCAGCGGGAGCGCTCACAGATACGCAGTATTTT.

V is TRBV30 and J is TRBJ1-4, with TRBD1 identical over 10 bases. Per germline, CDR1 GTSNPN and CDR2 SVGIG (reference sequence). The CDR3 loop spans 15 amino acids. V shed 2 bases and J 9 bases; nucleotides not matched to a gene: 9. The CDR3 DNA follows: TGTGCCTGGAGTTCGCCGGACAGGGGGTTCCAAAAACTGTTTTTT. Translating gives CAWSSPDRGFQKLFF.

This clone was observed a handful of times. The V and J genes are TRBV5-1 and TRBJ2-1; D is possibly TRBD2 (6 bases). CDR3 length equals 16 residues. The V end was cut by 1 base, the J end by 10 bases, with 21 bases between. The germline gives CDR1 SGHRS, CDR2 YFSETQ. The DNA of the CDR3 is TGCGCCAGCAGCTTGATGCCTAGCGAAAATACTGTCGAGCAGTTCTTC. Translated: CASSLMPSENTVEQFF.

The table lists this clone with a count of one. The chain's CDR3 is CASSPGEEAFF. The CDR3 nucleotides read TGTGCCAGCAGCCCCGGGGAAGAAGCTTTCTTT. The chain combines TRBV11-2 with TRBJ1-1, with D unclear. V lost 5 bases and J lost 8, with 9 bases in between. The CDR3 is made up of 11 amino acids. The germline V gene encodes CDR1 SGHAT and CDR2 FQNNGV.

This clone is medium-sized (0.01 to 0.1%) by share. V gene TRBV6-1 combines with J gene TRBJ1-5; no firm D call. With 0 bases removed from V and 2 bases from J, the gap between germline ends came to 8 bases. This CDR3 has 15 residues. The germline CDR1 and CDR2 sequences are MNHNS and SASEGT. The CDR3 nucleotides read TGTGCCAGCAGTGAAGCGGGTTTTGGCAATCAGCCCCAGCATTTT. It is translated as CASSEAGFGNQPQHF.

About this clone itself: This same CDR3 is encoded by further DNA sequences in the sample. The chain employs TRBV5-1 and TRBJ2-7; 7 bases agree with TRBD1. Germline CDR1 reads SGHRS; CDR2 reads YFSETQ. The junction had 3 bases not matched to a gene; V was cut back by 0 bases and J by 3 bases. The CDR3 contains 14 residues. CDR3 sequence (DNA): TGCGCCAGCAGCTTGGCCGGGGACAGCTACGAGCAGTACTTC. Its protein is CASSLAGDSYEQYF.

This chain uses TRBV4-1 with TRBJ1-4; no clear D gene. Trimming shortened V by 0 bases and J by 0 bases, and 5 bases separated the two germline ends. This CDR3 has 15 residues. The germline V gene encodes CDR1 MGHRA and CDR2 YSYEKL. CDR3 DNA sequence: TGCGCCAGCAGCCAAGAACCAGCAACTAATGAAAAACTGTTTTTT. Protein sequence: CASSQEPATNEKLFF.

This chain joins TRBV2 and TRBJ1-5; tentatively, D is TRBD1 (5 bases). The CDR3 spans 13 residues. Germline CDR1 and CDR2: SNHLY and FYNNEI. V was trimmed by 6 bases and J by 4 bases, leaving 10 bases between them. CDR3 coding DNA: TGTGCCAGCAGAGGGGAGTTTAATCAGCCCCAGCATTTT. Translation gives CASRGEFNQPQHF.

In its sample, this clone was seen once. The rearrangement links TRBV5-1 to TRBJ1-1; D perhaps matches TRBD1 (5 bases). This CDR3 has 16 amino acids. Germline values: CDR1 SGHRS, CDR2 YFSETQ. Trimming removed 1 base from V and 2 bases from J, with 15 bases in between. CDR3 bases: TGCGCCAGCAGCTTGAATCCAGCAGGGAAAAACACTGAAGCTTTCTTT. It yields the protein CASSLNPAGKNTEAFF.

The J gene is TRBJ1-1, the V gene TRBV18, with D perhaps matching TRBD1 (5 bases). V lost 3 bases and J 3 bases, leaving 11 bases between the germline ends. Germline CDR1 is KGHSH and CDR2 is LQKENI. The CDR3 has 14 residues. For the CDR3, the DNA is TGTGCCAGCTCACCTTTCAGGGATGACACTGAAGCTTTCTTT. It codes for CASSPFRDDTEAFF.

The genes are TRBV30 and TRBJ2-5, with D perhaps given as TRBD1 or TRBD2 (6 bases each). This CDR3 contains 14 residues. Trimming removed 5 bases from V and 4 bases from J, with 17 bases in between. Germline-derived CDR1 and CDR2 are GTSNPN and SVGIG (reference sequence). The CDR3 bases are TGTGCCTGGTCCCACTGGGGGGCTGGAGAGACCCAGTACTTC. Amino acid sequence: CAWSHWGAGETQYF.

In its sample, this clone was seen a few times. The chain is built from TRBV5-1 and TRBJ2-7; the D gene is possibly TRBD1 (6 bases). The CDR3 runs 14 residues. Germline V CDR1 and CDR2: SGHRS, YFSETQ. Trimming removed 0 bases at V and 4 bases at J, with 11 bases between. CDR3: CASSLGVGGYEQYF. The CDR3 bases are TGCGCCAGCAGCTTGGGGGTAGGGGGATACGAGCAGTACTTC.

This clone was seen a few times. The CDR3 DNA sequence: TGTGCCAGCAGCCCCAGGGGGCCAGATACGCAGTATTTT. It translates to CASSPRGPDTQYF. The V and J genes are TRBV7-9 and TRBJ2-3; 8 positions match TRBD1. V shed 5 bases and J 4 bases; nucleotides not matched to a gene: 2. Germline V gene data show CDR1 as SEHNR and CDR2 as FQNEAQ (reference sequence). The CDR3 is 13 amino acids.